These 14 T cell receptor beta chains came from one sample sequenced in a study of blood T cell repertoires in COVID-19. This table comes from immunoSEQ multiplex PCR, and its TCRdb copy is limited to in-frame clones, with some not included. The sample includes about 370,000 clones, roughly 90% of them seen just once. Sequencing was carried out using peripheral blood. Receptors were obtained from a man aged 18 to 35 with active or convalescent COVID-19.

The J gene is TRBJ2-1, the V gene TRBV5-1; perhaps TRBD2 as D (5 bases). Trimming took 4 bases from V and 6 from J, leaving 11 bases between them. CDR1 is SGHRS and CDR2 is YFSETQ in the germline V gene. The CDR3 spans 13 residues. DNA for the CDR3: TGCGCCAGCAGCCGGGGTTCTGCCAATGAGCAGTTCTTC. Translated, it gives CASSRGSANEQFF.

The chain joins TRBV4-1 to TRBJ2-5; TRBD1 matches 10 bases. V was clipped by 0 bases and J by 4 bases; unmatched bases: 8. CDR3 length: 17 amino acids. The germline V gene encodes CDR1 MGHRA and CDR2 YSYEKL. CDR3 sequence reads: CASSQDQGTGVRETQYF. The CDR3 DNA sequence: TGCGCCAGCAGCCAAGATCAGGGGACAGGGGTGCGAGAGACCCAGTACTTC.

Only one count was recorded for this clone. DNA for the CDR3: TGCGCCAGCAGTGCAATTCACAAGGGGAACTATGGCTACACCTTC. This gives the protein CASSAIHKGNYGYTF. The chain links TRBV10-1 to TRBJ1-2; a possible D gene is TRBD1 (5 bases). Germline loops: CDR1 WNHNN, CDR2 SYGVQD (reference sequence). Trimming took 4 bases from V and 2 from J, leaving 14 bases between them. This CDR3 has 15 residues.

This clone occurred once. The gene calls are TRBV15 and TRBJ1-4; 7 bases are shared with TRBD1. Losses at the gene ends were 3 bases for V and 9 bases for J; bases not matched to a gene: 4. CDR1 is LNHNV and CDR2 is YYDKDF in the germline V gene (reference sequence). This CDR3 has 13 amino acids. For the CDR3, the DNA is TGTGCCACCAGCAGGACAGGGCCCCAAAAACTGTTTTTT. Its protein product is CATSRTGPQKLFF.

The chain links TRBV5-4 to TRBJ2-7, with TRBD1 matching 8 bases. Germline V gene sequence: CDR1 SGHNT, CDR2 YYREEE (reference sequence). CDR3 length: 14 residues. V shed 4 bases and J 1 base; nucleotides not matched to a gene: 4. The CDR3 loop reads CASSNGQGSYEQYF. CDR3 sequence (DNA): TGTGCCAGCAGCAACGGACAGGGTTCCTACGAGCAGTACTTC.

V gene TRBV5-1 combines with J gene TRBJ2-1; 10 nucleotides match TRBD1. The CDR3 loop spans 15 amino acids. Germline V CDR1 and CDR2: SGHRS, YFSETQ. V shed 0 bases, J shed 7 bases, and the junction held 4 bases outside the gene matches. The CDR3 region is CASSLGQGAQNEQFF. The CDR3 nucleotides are TGCGCCAGCAGCTTGGGACAGGGGGCGCAAAATGAGCAGTTCTTC.

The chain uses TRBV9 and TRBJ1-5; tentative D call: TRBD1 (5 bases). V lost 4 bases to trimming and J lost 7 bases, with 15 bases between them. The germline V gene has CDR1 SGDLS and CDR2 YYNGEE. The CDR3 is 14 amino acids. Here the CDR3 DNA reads TGTGCCAGCAGCCGCTCGGGGGTTGACCAGCCCCAGCATTTT. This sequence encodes CASSRSGVDQPQHF. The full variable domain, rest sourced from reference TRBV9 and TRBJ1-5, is DSGVTQTPKHLITATGQRVTLRCSPRSGDLSVYWYQQSLDQGLQFLIQYYNGEERAKGNILERFSAQQFPDLHSELNLSSLELGDSALYFCASSRSGVDQPQHFGDGTRLSIL.

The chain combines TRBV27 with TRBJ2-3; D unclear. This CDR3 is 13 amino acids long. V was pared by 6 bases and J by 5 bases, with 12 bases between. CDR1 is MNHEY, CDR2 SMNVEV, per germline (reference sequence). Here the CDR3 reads CASSPRVVDTQYF. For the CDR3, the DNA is TGTGCCAGCAGCCCTAGAGTTGTAGATACGCAGTATTTT.

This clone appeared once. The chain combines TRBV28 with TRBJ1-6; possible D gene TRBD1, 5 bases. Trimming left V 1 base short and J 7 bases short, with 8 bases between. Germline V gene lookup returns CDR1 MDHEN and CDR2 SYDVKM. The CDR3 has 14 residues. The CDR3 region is CASSLSGWNSPLHF. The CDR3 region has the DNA TGTGCCAGCAGTTTATCAGGGTGGAATTCACCCCTCCACTTT.

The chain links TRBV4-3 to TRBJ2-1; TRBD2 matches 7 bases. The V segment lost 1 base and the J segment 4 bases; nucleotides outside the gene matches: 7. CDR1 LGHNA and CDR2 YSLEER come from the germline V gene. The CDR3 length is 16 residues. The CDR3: CASSQGAGESYNEQFF. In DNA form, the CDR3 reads TGCGCCAGCAGCCAAGGGGCGGGGGAGTCGTACAATGAGCAGTTCTTC.

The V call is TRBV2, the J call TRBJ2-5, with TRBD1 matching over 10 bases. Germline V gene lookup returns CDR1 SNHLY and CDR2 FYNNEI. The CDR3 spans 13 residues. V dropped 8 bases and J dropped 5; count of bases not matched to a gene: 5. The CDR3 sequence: CASYRDRGETQYF. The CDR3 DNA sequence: TGTGCCAGCTACCGGGACAGGGGCGAGACCCAGTACTTC.

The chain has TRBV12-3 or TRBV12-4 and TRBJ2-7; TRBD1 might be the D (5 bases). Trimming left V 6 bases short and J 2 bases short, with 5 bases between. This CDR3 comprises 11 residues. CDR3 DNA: TGTGCCAGCAGCAGGGCCTACGAGCAGTACTTC. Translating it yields CASSRAYEQYF.

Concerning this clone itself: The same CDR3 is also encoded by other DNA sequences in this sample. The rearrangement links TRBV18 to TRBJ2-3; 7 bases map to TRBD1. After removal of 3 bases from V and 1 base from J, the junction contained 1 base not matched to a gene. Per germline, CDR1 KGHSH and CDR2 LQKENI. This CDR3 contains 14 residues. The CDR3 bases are TGTGCCAGCTCACCGCAGGGGGGCACAGATACGCAGTATTTT. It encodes CASSPQGGTDTQYF.

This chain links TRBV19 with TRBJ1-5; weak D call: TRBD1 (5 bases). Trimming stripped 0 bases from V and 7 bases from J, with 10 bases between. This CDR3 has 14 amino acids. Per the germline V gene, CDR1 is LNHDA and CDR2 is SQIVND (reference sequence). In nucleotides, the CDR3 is TGTGCCAGTAGTATAGAAACAGGCAGGCAGCCCCAGCATTTT. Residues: CASSIETGRQPQHF.